This is a list of T cell receptor beta chains from one sample in a study of technical replicates of blood from a few donors. Produced via immunoSEQ multiplex PCR; TCRdb's table is partial and in-frame only. The data show about 66,000 clones, approximately 87% seen once. Sequencing used PBMCs. The receptors were gathered from a human donor in good health. Some clones in this sample may be carry-over from other donors' samples. Each CDR3 is given with its conserved first and last residue. Each record gives: D gene, V gene, clone size, J gene, CDR3 DNA, CDR3 protein. A D gene is named only where the DNA matches it firmly. Clone size is not always given. Where it is, it says once, few, many or a class for expanded clones.

d_call: .; v_call: TRBV7-9; clone_size: .; j_call: TRBJ1-1; cdr3_nt: TGTGCCAGCAGCACCAGGACGGGAATGAACACTGAAGCTTTCTTT; cdr3_aa: CASSTRTGMNTEAFF
d_call: TRBD1; v_call: TRBV19; clone_size: .; j_call: TRBJ1-4; cdr3_nt: TGTGCCAGTAGTCAAGGGTTGACAGGGACTAATGAAAAACTGTTTTTT; cdr3_aa: CASSQGLTGTNEKLFF
d_call: TRBD2; v_call: TRBV7-9; clone_size: .; j_call: TRBJ2-3; cdr3_nt: TGTGCCAGCAGCCGTATCGGGGCGGGGGGTGTCGCAGATACGCAGTATTTT; cdr3_aa: CASSRIGAGGVADTQYF
d_call: TRBD1; v_call: TRBV7-9; clone_size: few; j_call: TRBJ2-7; cdr3_nt: TGTGCCAGCAGCCGTAGGGACAGCCCCTACGAGCAGTACTTC; cdr3_aa: CASSRRDSPYEQYF
d_call: TRBD1; v_call: TRBV2; clone_size: .; j_call: TRBJ2-7; cdr3_nt: TGTGCCAGCAGCACCGGGACAGGGTTCTACGAGCAGTACTTC; cdr3_aa: CASSTGTGFYEQYF
d_call: .; v_call: TRBV7-2; clone_size: .; j_call: TRBJ1-1; cdr3_nt: TGTGCCAGCAGCCTGTTCGAGATAAGGAACACTGAAGCTTTCTTT; cdr3_aa: CASSLFEIRNTEAFF
d_call: .; v_call: TRBV12-1; clone_size: .; j_call: TRBJ1-1; cdr3_nt: TGTGCCAGCACCCTGCATGGAAAAGGGGGCATGAACACTGAAGCTTTCTTT; cdr3_aa: CASTLHGKGGMNTEAFF
d_call: TRBD1; v_call: TRBV18; clone_size: .; j_call: TRBJ1-6; cdr3_nt: TGTGCCAGCTCACCAATCAGTCCCCAGGGGGCCGGTTCACCCCTCCACTTT; cdr3_aa: CASSPISPQGAGSPLHF
d_call: .; v_call: TRBV2; clone_size: .; j_call: TRBJ1-5; cdr3_nt: TGTGCCAGCAGTGGGACAGGCAATCAGCCCCAGCATTTT; cdr3_aa: CASSGTGNQPQHF
d_call: .; v_call: TRBV4-2; clone_size: .; j_call: TRBJ2-7; cdr3_nt: TGTGCCAGCAGCCCCAGCGGATCCTACGAGCAGTACTTC; cdr3_aa: CASSPSGSYEQYF
d_call: TRBD2; v_call: TRBV2; clone_size: .; j_call: TRBJ2-5; cdr3_nt: TGTGCCAGCAGTGGGACTAGCGGGAGCAGGGCAGAGACCCAGTACTTC; cdr3_aa: CASSGTSGSRAETQYF
d_call: .; v_call: TRBV11-2; clone_size: once; j_call: TRBJ1-2; cdr3_nt: TGTGCCAGCAGCTTAGGGACAGACTATGGCTACACCTTC; cdr3_aa: CASSLGTDYGYTF
d_call: .; v_call: TRBV30; clone_size: .; j_call: TRBJ2-2; cdr3_nt: TGTGCCTGGAGTTCCCACACAGGGATGGACGGGGAGCTGTTTTTT; cdr3_aa: CAWSSHTGMDGELFF
d_call: .; v_call: TRBV30; clone_size: once; j_call: TRBJ1-5; cdr3_nt: TGTGCCTGGACCAGGGGTAATCAGCCCCAGCATTTT; cdr3_aa: CAWTRGNQPQHF
d_call: TRBD2; v_call: TRBV25-1; clone_size: .; j_call: TRBJ2-5; cdr3_nt: TGTGCCAGCAGTGAATCTAGGACTAGCGGGGGCCGGGGGGAGACCCAGTACTTC; cdr3_aa: CASSESRTSGGRGETQYF
d_call: TRBD2; v_call: TRBV5-4; clone_size: once; j_call: TRBJ2-1; cdr3_nt: TGTGCCAGCAGCAAAGCGGGGGTAGGCAATGAGCAGTTCTTC; cdr3_aa: CASSKAGVGNEQFF
d_call: TRBD1; v_call: TRBV6-1; clone_size: .; j_call: TRBJ1-5; cdr3_nt: TGTGCCAGCAGAAGGCAGGGGGCTGTCAATCAGCCCCAGCATTTT; cdr3_aa: CASRRQGAVNQPQHF
d_call: TRBD1; v_call: TRBV4-2; clone_size: few; j_call: TRBJ1-4; cdr3_nt: TGTGCCAGCAGCCAAGAAGGGGGCAGGGGGCGGGCGGCTAATGAAAAACTGTTTTTT; cdr3_aa: CASSQEGGRGRAANEKLFF
d_call: TRBD1; v_call: TRBV11-3; clone_size: once; j_call: TRBJ2-7; cdr3_nt: TGTGCCAGCAGCTTACCGGGACAGCGGGAGCAGTACTTC; cdr3_aa: CASSLPGQREQYF